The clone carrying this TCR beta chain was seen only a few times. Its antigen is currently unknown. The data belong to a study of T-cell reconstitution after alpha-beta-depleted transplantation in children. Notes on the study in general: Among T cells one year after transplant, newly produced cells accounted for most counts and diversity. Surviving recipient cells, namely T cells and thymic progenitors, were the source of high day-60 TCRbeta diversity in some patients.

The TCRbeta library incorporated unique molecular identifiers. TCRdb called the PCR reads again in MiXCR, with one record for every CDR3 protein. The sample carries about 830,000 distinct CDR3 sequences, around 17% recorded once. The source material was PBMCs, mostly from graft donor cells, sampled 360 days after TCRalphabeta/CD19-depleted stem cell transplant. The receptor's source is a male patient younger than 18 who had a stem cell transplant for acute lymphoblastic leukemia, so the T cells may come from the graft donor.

The CDR3 coding sequence is TGTGCCAGCAGCTTGAACCGCCCGGGCAGGAGCTCTGGAAACACCATATATTTT. Its protein product is CASSLNRPGRSSGNTIYF. The chain combines TRBV7-8 with TRBJ1-3, with unresolved D. V gave up 3 bases and J gave up 0 bases, with 18 bases separating them. The CDR3 consists of 18 residues. CDR1 and CDR2 (germline): SGHVS, FQNEAQ.